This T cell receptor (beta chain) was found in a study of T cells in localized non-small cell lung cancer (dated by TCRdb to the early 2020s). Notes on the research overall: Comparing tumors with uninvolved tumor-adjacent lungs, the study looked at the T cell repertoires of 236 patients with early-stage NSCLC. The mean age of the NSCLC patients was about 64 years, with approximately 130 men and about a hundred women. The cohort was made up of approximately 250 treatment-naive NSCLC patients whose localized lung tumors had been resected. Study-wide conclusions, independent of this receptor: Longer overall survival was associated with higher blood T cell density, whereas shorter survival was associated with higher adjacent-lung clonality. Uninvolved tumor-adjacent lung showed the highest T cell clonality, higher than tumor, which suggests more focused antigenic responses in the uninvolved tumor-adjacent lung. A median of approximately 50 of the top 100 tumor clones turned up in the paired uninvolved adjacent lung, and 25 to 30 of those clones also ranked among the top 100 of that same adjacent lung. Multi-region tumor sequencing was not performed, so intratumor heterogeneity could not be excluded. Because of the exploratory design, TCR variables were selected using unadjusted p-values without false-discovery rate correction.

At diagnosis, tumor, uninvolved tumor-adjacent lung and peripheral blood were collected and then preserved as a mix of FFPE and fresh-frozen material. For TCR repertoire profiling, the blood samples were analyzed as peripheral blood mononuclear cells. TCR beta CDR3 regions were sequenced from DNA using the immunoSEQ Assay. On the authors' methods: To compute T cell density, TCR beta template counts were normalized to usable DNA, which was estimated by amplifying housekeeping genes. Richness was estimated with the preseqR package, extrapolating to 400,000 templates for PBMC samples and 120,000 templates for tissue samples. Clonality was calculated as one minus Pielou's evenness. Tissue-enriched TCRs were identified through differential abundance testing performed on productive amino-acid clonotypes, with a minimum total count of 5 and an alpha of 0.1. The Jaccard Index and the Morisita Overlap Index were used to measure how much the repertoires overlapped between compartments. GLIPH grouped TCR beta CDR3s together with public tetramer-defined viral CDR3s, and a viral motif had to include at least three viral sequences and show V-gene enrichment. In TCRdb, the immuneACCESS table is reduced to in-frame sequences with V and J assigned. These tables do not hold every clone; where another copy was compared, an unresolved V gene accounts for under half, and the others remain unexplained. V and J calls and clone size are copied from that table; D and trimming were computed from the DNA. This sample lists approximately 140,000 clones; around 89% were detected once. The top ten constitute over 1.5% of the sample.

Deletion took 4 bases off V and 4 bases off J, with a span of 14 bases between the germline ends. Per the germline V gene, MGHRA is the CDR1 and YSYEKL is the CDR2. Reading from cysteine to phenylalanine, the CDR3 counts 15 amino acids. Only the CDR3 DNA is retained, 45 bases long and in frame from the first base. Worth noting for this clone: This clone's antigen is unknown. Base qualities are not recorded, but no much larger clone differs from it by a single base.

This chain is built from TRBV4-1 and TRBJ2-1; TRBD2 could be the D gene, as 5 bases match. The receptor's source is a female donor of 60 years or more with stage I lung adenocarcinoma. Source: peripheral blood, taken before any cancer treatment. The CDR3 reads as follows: CASSLPPTGYNEQFF. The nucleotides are TGCGCCAGCAGCCTGCCTCCGACGGGATACAATGAGCAGTTCTTC.